The 4 T cell receptor beta chains reported below all come from one sample, sequenced in a study of blood T cell repertoires in COVID-19. Measured with immunoSEQ multiplex PCR; TCRdb has only the in-frame clones, and not every one. The sample comprises about 99,000 clones, 85% to 90% of which are singletons, and approximately 2% rests with the top ten. Sequencing input: peripheral blood. The receptors derive from a man in his forties or fifties with COVID-19, enrolled during active disease.

The rearrangement links TRBV18 to TRBJ2-2; no clear D gene. Between the trimmed V and J ends, which lost 6 bases and 5 bases, there was a span of 7 bases. The CDR3 is made up of 12 amino acids. Germline values: CDR1 KGHSH, CDR2 LQKENI. CDR3 sequence reads: CASSAGTGELFF. CDR3 DNA sequence: TGTGCCAGCTCGGCCGGGACCGGGGAGCTGTTTTTT.

This clone was observed a single time. This chain connects TRBV11-2 to TRBJ1-1, with D maybe TRBD1 (6 bases). The CDR3 runs 14 residues. The V and J ends lost 5 bases and 0 bases respectively, with 10 bases between them. Germline assignment: CDR1 SGHAT and CDR2 FQNNGV. The chain's CDR3 is CASSPRDMNTEAFF. CDR3 nucleotide sequence: TGTGCCAGCAGCCCAAGGGACATGAACACTGAAGCTTTCTTT.

The gene calls are TRBV6-5 and TRBJ2-5; 8 bases map to TRBD1. This CDR3 spans 13 amino acids. V was clipped by 6 bases and J by 4 bases; unmatched bases: 4. Germline lookup yields CDR1 MNHEY and CDR2 SVGAGI. CDR3 sequence reads: CASSSGQGETQYF. The CDR3 DNA reads as TGTGCCAGCAGCTCTGGACAGGGAGAGACCCAGTACTTC.

CDR3 sequence reads: CASSQGSRTGEFF. As DNA, the CDR3 is TGTGCCAGCAGCCAAGGCTCCCGGACAGGGGAGTTCTTC. J is TRBJ2-1 and V is TRBV3-1 (or the pseudogene TRBV3-2), with 9 bases aligning to TRBD1. Trimming cost V 1 base and J 14 bases; bases outside gene matches: 6. This CDR3 is 13 amino acids long. The germline V gene encodes CDR1 LGHDT and CDR2 YNNKEL (reference sequence).